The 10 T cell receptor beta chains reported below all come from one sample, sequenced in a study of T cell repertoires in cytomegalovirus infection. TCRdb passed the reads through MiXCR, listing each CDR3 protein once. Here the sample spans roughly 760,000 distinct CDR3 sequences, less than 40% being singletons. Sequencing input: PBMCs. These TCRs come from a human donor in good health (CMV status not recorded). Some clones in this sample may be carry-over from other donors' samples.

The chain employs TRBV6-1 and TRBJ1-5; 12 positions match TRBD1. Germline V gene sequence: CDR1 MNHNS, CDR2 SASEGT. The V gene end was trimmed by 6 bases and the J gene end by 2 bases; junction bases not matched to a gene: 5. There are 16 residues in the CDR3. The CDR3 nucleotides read TGTGCCAGCAGAGGGACAGGGGGCGAAGGCAATCAGCCCCAGCATTTT. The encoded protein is CASRGTGGEGNQPQHF.

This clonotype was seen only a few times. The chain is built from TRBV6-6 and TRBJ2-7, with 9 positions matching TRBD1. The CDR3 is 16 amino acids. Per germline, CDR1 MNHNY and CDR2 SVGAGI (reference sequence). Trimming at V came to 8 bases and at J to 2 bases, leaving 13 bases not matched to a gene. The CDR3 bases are TGTGCCAGCTTCCGGGCGGGACAGGGCTCGGCCTACGAGCAGTACTTC. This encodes CASFRAGQGSAYEQYF.

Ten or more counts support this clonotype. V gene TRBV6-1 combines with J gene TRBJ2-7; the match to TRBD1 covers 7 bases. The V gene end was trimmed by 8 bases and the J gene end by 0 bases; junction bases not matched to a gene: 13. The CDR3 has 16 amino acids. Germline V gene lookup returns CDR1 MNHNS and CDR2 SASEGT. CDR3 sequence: CASPPLTGVASYEQYF. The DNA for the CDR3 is TGTGCCAGCCCCCCTCTTACAGGGGTGGCCTCCTACGAGCAGTACTTC.

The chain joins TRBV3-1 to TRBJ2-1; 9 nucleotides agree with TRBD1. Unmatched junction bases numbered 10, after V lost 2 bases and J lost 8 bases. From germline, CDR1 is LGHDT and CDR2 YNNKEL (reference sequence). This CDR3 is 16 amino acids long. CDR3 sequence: CASSQWGQGSKDEQFF. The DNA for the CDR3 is TGTGCCAGCAGCCAATGGGGACAGGGTTCTAAGGATGAGCAGTTCTTC.

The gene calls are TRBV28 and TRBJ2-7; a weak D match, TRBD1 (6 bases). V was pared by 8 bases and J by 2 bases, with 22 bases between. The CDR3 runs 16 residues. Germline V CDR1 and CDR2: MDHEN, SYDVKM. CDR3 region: CASSNPGADSTYEQYF. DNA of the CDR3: TGTGCCAGCTCCAATCCTGGGGCGGACAGTACCTACGAGCAGTACTTC. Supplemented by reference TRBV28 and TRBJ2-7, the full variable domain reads DVKVTQSSRYLVKRTGEKVFLECVQDMDHENMFWYRQDPGLGLRLIYFSYDVKMKEKGDIPEGYSVSREKKERFSLILESASTNQTSMYLCASSNPGADSTYEQYFGPGTRLTVT.

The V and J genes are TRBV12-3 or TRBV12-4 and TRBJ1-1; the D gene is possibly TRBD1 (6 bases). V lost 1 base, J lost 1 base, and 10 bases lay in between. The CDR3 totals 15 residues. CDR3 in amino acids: CASSLEGQKNTEAFF. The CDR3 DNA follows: TGTGCCAGCAGTTTAGAAGGACAGAAGAACACTGAAGCTTTCTTT.

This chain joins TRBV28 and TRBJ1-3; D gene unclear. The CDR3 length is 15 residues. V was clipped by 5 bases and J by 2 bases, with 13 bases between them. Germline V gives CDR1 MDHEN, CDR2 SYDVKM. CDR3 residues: CASSTRIGTGNTIYF. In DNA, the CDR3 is TGTGCCAGCAGTACCCGGATCGGCACTGGAAACACCATATATTTT.

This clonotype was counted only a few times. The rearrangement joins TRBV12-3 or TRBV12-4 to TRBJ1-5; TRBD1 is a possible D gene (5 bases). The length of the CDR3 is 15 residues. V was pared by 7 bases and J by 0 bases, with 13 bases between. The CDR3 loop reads CASTLSGGSNQPQHF. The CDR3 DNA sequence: TGTGCCAGCACTCTCTCGGGGGGTAGCAATCAGCCCCAGCATTTT.

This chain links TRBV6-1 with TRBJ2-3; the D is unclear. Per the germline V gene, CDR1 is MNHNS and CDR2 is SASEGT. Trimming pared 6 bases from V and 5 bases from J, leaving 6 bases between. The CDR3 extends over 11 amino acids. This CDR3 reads CASRVQDTQYF. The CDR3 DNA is TGTGCCAGCAGGGTTCAAGATACGCAGTATTTT.

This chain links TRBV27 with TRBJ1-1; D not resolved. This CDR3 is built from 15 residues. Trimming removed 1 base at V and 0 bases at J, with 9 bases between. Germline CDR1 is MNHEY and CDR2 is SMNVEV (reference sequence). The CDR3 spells CASSLWPGLNTEAFF. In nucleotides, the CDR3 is TGTGCCAGCAGTTTATGGCCGGGGTTGAACACTGAAGCTTTCTTT.